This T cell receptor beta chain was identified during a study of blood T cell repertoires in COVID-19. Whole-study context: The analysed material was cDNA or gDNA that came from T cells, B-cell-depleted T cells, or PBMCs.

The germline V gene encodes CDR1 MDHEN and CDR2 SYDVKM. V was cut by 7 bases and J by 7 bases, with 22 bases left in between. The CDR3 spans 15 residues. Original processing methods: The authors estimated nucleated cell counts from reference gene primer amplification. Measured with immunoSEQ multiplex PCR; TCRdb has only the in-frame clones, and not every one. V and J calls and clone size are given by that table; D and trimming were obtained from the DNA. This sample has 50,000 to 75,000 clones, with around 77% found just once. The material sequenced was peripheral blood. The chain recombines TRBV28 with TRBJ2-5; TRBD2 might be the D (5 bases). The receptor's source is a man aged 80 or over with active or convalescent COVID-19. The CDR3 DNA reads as TGTGCCAGCATCCCCGACGGGGTGCAGCTGGGGACCCAGTACTTC. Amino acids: CASIPDGVQLGTQYF.